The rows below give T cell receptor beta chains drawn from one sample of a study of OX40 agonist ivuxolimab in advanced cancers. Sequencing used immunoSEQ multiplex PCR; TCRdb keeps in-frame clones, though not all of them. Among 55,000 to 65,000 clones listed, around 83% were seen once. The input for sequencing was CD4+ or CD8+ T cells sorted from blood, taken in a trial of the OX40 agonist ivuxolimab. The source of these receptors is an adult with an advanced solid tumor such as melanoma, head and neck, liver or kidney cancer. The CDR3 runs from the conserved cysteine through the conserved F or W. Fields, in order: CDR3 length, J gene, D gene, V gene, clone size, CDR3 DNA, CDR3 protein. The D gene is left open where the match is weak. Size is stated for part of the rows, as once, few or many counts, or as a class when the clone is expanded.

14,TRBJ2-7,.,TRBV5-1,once,TGCGCCAGCAGCTCGGGCAGTTCTTCCTACGAGCAGTACTTC,CASSSGSSSYEQYF
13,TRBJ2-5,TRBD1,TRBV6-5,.,TGTGCCAGCAGGGGACAGGCAGGGGAGACCCAGTACTTC,CASRGQAGETQYF
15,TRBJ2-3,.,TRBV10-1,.,TGCGCCAGCAGCTACGGACTCCTTCCCACAGATACGCAGTATTTT,CASSYGLLPTDTQYF
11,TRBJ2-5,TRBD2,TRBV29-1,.,TGCAGCGCGGGAGGCGGGGAGACCCAGTACTTC,CSAGGGETQYF
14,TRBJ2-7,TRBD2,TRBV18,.,TGTGCCAGCTCTCACGGGACTAACGCCTACGAGCAGTACTTC,CASSHGTNAYEQYF
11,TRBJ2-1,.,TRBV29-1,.,TGCAGCGTTATGACAGGATCCTCCCAGTTCTTC,CSVMTGSSQFF
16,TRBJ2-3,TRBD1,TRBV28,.,TGTGCCAGCAGTCCTCCGGGACAGTCTCTCACAGATACGCAGTATTTT,CASSPPGQSLTDTQYF
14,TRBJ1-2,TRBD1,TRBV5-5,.,TGTGCCAGCAGCTTGGGGACAGGGGGCGATGGCTACACCTTC,CASSLGTGGDGYTF
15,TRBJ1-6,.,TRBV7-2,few,TGTGCCAGCAGCTCTCGGGACATACTGACTTCACCCCTCCACTTT,CASSSRDILTSPLHF
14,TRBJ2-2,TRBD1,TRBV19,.,TGTGCCAGCGCCGGGACAGCTAACACCGGGGAGCTGTTTTTT,CASAGTANTGELFF
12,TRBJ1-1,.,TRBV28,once,TGTGCCAGCAGTTTAATGTACACTGAAGCTTTCTTT,CASSLMYTEAFF
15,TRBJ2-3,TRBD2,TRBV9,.,TGTGCCAGCAGCGCGACTAGCGGGTACACAGATACGCAGTATTTT,CASSATSGYTDTQYF
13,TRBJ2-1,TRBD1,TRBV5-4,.,TGTGCCAGCAGCTTACAGGGGTCGAGTGAGCAGTTCTTC,CASSLQGSSEQFF
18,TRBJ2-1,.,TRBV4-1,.,TGCGCCAGCAGCCGAATAGACCTCGGGTTTCGCTCCTACAATGAGCAGTTCTTC,CASSRIDLGFRSYNEQFF
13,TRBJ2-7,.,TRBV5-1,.,TGCGCCAGCAGCGGTCCAGGTACCTACGAGCAGTACTTC,CASSGPGTYEQYF
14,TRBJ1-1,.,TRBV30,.,TGTGCCTGGAGCTTGGATCCGGCGGGCACTGAAGCTTTCTTT,CAWSLDPAGTEAFF
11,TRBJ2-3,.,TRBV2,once,TGTGCCAGCAGCGGAGGGGATACGCAGTATTTT,CASSGGDTQYF
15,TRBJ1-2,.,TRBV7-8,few,TGTGCCAGCAGCTTGGGCGTGCAGGGATCCTATGGCTACACCTTC,CASSLGVQGSYGYTF
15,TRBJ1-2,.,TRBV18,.,TGTGCCAGCTCACCACCATCGAGAGATTACTATGGCTACACCTTC,CASSPPSRDYYGYTF
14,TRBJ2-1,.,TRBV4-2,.,TGTGCCAGCAGCCAAGGCCCGGCCGGCGATGAGCAGTTCTTC,CASSQGPAGDEQFF
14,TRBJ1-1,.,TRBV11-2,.,TGTGCCAGCAGCCGCCTGGGCCGTGGCACTGAAGCTTTCTTT,CASSRLGRGTEAFF
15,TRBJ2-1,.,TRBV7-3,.,TGTGCCAGCAGCTTAACGTTGGGGCTCTACAATGAGCAGTTCTTC,CASSLTLGLYNEQFF
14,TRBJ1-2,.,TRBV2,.,TGTGCCAGCAGATACGTTGGGACTTATGATGGCTACACCTTC,CASRYVGTYDGYTF
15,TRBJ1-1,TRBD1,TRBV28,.,TGTGCCAGCAGTTTGGGCACAGACAGGGCTTCTGAAGCTTTCTTT,CASSLGTDRASEAFF
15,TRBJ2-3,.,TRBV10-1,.,TGCGCCAGCAGTTCCACGGGATCTAGCACAGATACGCAGTATTTT,CASSSTGSSTDTQYF
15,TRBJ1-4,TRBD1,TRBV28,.,TGTGCCAGCAGTTCTCCGGGACAGGTTGGTGAAAAACTGTTTTTT,CASSSPGQVGEKLFF
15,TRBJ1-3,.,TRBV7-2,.,TGTGCCAGCAGCTTATCACGGGACTCTGGAAACACCATATATTTT,CASSLSRDSGNTIYF
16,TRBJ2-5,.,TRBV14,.,TGTGCCAGCAGCCAAGCTACTCGGGGGCCGGTGCAGACCCAGTACTTC,CASSQATRGPVQTQYF
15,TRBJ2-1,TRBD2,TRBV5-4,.,TGTGCCAGCAGCTTGGGACTAGCGGGAGGGAATGAGCAGTTCTTC,CASSLGLAGGNEQFF
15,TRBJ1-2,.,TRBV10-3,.,TGTGCCATCAGTGCCCAGGAGGCCCTCAGGGTTGGCTACACCTTC,CAISAQEALRVGYTF
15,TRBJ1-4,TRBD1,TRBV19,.,TGTGCCAGTAGTACTCGCGGGACAGCCGGAGGGGGACTGTTTTTT,CASSTRGTAGGGLFF
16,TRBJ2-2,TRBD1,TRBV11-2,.,TGTGCCAGCAGCCCAAAGGGGACAGGGGTTTCCGGGGAGCTGTTTTTT,CASSPKGTGVSGELFF
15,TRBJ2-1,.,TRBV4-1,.,TGCGCCAGCAGCCGCAGCCGGGGCGCCTACAATGAGCAGTTCTTC,CASSRSRGAYNEQFF
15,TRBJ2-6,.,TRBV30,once,TGTGCCTGGAGTGTCGGAGGGACTGGGGCCAACGTCCTGACTTTC,CAWSVGGTGANVLTF
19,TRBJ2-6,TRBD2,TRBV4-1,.,TGCGCCAGCAGCCGCCCTGGGGCGGGGGGAGCCACTGGGGCCAACGTCCTGACTTTC,CASSRPGAGGATGANVLTF
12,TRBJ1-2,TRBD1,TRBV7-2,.,TGTGCCAGCAGCGACAGGGTCGGTGGCTACACCTTC,CASSDRVGGYTF